Presented here are 24 T cell receptor beta chains from one specimen sequenced in a study of blood T cell repertoires in COVID-19. The method was immunoSEQ multiplex PCR; TCRdb's version includes in-frame clones alone and lacks a portion of them. This sample carries 200,000 to 250,000 clones, around 90% of them seen once, and the ten largest clones take approximately 2.9%. The specimen sequenced was peripheral blood. These TCRs come from a man aged 55-75 years with acute or convalescent COVID-19.

V gene TRBV5-4 combines with J gene TRBJ2-5; the match to TRBD2 covers 8 bases. CDR1 and CDR2 from the germline V gene are SGHNT and YYREEE (reference sequence). Unmatched junction bases numbered 5, after V lost 0 bases and J lost 7 bases. CDR3 length: 14 residues. CDR3 coding DNA: TGTGCCAGCAGCTTGGTGGCGGGGGGCGCGACCCAGTACTTC. As protein: CASSLVAGGATQYF.

J is TRBJ1-2 and V is TRBV9; D is possibly TRBD1 (5 bases). CDR1 and CDR2 from the germline V gene are SGDLS and YYNGEE. V lost 4 bases and J 2 bases, leaving 15 bases between the germline ends. CDR3 length: 15 amino acids. CDR3 sequence: CASSPVSRGNYGYTF. CDR3 bases: TGTGCCAGCAGCCCCGTCAGCCGGGGGAACTATGGCTACACCTTC.

V is TRBV14 and J is TRBJ2-3; 7 bases are a match to TRBD2. Germline V gene data show CDR1 as SGHDN and CDR2 as FVKESK. The CDR3 is 14 residues long. J was trimmed by 8 bases and V by 4 bases; bases with no gene match: 9. The CDR3 loop is CASSPNRDYGTQYF. The CDR3 DNA is TGTGCCAGCAGCCCCAATCGGGACTACGGTACGCAGTATTTT.

This chain joins TRBV5-1 and TRBJ2-3; 8 nucleotides agree with TRBD1. V lost 3 bases and J lost 3; bases outside the gene matches: 6. CDR1 SGHRS and CDR2 YFSETQ come from the germline V gene. The length of the CDR3 is 15 residues. In DNA form, the CDR3 reads TGCGCCAGCAGCTCAACAGGGGGAGCAACAGATACGCAGTATTTT. It yields the protein CASSSTGGATDTQYF.

The chain joins TRBV19 to TRBJ2-1; 10 nucleotides align to TRBD2. The CDR3 runs 13 residues. Trimming cost V 7 bases and J 15 bases; bases outside gene matches: 12. Germline V gene lookup returns CDR1 LNHDA and CDR2 SQIVND (reference sequence). In DNA form, the CDR3 reads TGTGCCAGTAATCGAGTAGCGGGGGGCCCGGGGTTCTTC. This translates into CASNRVAGGPGFF.

V gene TRBV6-2 or TRBV6-3 combines with J gene TRBJ2-7; TRBD1 aligns across 9 bases. Germline CDR1 MNHEY, CDR2 SVGEGT. The CDR3 is 16 residues long. After removal of 4 bases from V and 0 bases from J, the junction contained 7 bases not matched to a gene. The CDR3 sequence: CASSSPGQGRSYEQYF. Written as DNA, the CDR3 is TGTGCCAGCAGTTCCCCTGGACAGGGGCGCTCCTACGAGCAGTACTTC.

The chain is built from TRBV5-1 and TRBJ1-4; 11 positions match TRBD1. Germline V CDR1 and CDR2: SGHRS, YFSETQ. The CDR3 spans 15 residues. Germline trimming cut 2 bases from V and 5 bases from J; bases unmatched to any gene: 2. CDR3 loop: CASSLGQGANEKLFF. CDR3 nucleotide sequence: TGCGCCAGCAGCTTAGGACAGGGGGCGAATGAAAAACTGTTTTTT.

J is TRBJ1-5 and V is TRBV19; 10 bases map to TRBD1. Trimming cost V 8 bases and J 1 base; bases outside gene matches: 5. The CDR3 runs to 15 residues. CDR1 and CDR2 from the germline V gene are LNHDA and SQIVND (reference sequence). The CDR3 DNA reads TGTGCCAGTCGAACGGGACAGGGGAGCAATCAGCCCCAGCATTTT. The encoded protein is CASRTGQGSNQPQHF.

This clone was found once. This chain joins TRBV11-2 and TRBJ2-7, with 10 bases that match TRBD2. Germline V gene sequence: CDR1 SGHAT, CDR2 FQNNGV. The V gene end was trimmed by 4 bases and the J gene end by 6 bases; junction bases not matched to a gene: 12. The CDR3 is made up of 16 amino acids. The CDR3 reads CASSSPALAGFGEQYF. The CDR3, as DNA: TGTGCCAGCAGCTCTCCCGCACTAGCGGGGTTTGGCGAGCAGTACTTC.

V gene TRBV4-1 combines with J gene TRBJ2-3; TRBD2 agrees at 9 bases. J was trimmed by 4 bases and V by 0 bases; bases with no gene match: 11. Germline CDR1 MGHRA, CDR2 YSYEKL. This CDR3 is 18 amino acids long. DNA of the CDR3: TGCGCCAGCAGCCAAGAAGAAGGAGCGGGGGGTCGCGCAGATACGCAGTATTTT. This sequence encodes CASSQEEGAGGRADTQYF.

This clone was picked up one time. The gene calls are TRBV9 and TRBJ2-7, with 9 positions matching TRBD1. From germline, CDR1 is SGDLS and CDR2 YYNGEE. The J segment lost 5 bases and the V segment lost 3 bases, leaving 9 bases of the junction unmatched. This CDR3 region has 15 residues. The CDR3 DNA follows: TGTGCCAGCAGCGAAGACAGGGGGGTCACCCACGAGCAGTACTTC. It translates to CASSEDRGVTHEQYF.

The J gene is TRBJ2-7, the V gene TRBV5-4; 10 bases match TRBD1. V lost 4 bases and J lost 5; bases outside the gene matches: 12. Germline V gene data show CDR1 as SGHNT and CDR2 as YYREEE (reference sequence). The CDR3 consists of 16 residues. The CDR3, as DNA: TGTGCCAGCAGCCCAAAGGACAGGGGGGGGAGCGACGAGCAGTACTTC. Protein product: CASSPKDRGGSDEQYF.

The rearrangement uses TRBV5-1 and TRBJ2-7; possibly TRBD1 for D (7 bases). Looked up from germline, CDR1 is SGHRS and CDR2 is YFSETQ. This CDR3 has 15 amino acids. V shed 4 bases and J shed 4 bases, with 18 bases lying between them. CDR3 coding DNA: TGCGCCAGCAGCGATGGGGTCCCAGGGGGGTACGAGCAGTACTTC. As protein: CASSDGVPGGYEQYF.

The J gene is TRBJ2-7, the V gene TRBV30; D possibly corresponds to TRBD1 (6 bases). Trimming removed 1 base at V and 2 bases at J, with 21 bases between. CDR1 GTSNPN and CDR2 SVGIG come from the germline V gene (reference sequence). The CDR3 is 17 residues long. The CDR3 nucleotides read TGTGCCTGGAGTGCCGCATTCGGACAGTCATTTACCTACGAGCAGTACTTC. Its protein product is CAWSAAFGQSFTYEQYF.

The rearrangement joins TRBV9 to TRBJ2-7, with a tentative D call TRBD1 (5 bases). CDR3 size: 12 residues. CDR1 is SGDLS and CDR2 is YYNGEE in the germline V gene. V was pared by 0 bases and J by 7 bases, with 8 bases between. CDR3 coding DNA: TGTGCCAGCAGCGTAGGGCAGGGAGAGCAGTACTTC. This codes for CASSVGQGEQYF.

CDR3 nucleotides: TGTGCCAGTACCCCAAGTGGGACAGGGGCTTTCAATCAGCCCCAGCATTTT. Translating it yields CASTPSGTGAFNQPQHF. The rearrangement uses TRBV19 and TRBJ1-5; TRBD1 agrees at 10 bases. V lost 7 bases to trimming and J lost 3 bases; unmatched junction nucleotides: 12. The germline V gene encodes CDR1 LNHDA and CDR2 SQIVND (reference sequence). The CDR3 contains 17 residues.

Written as DNA, the CDR3 is TGTGCCAGCAGCATGACAGGGTACGGCGAGCAGTACTTC. Residues: CASSMTGYGEQYF. The chain employs TRBV9 and TRBJ2-7, with 7 bases fitting TRBD1. J lost 6 bases, V lost 4 bases, and 7 bases had no gene match. CDR3 length: 13 residues. From germline, CDR1 is SGDLS and CDR2 YYNGEE.

The chain combines TRBV5-1 with TRBJ2-2; D unclear. Germline V gene data show CDR1 as SGHRS and CDR2 as YFSETQ. CDR3 length: 17 residues. Trimming removed 2 bases from V and 6 bases from J, with 20 bases in between. CDR3 bases: TGCGCCAGCAGCTTAAGAGTTGGCCGCTCAGGCGCCGGGGAGCTGTTTTTT. Translated, it gives CASSLRVGRSGAGELFF.

The CDR3, as DNA: TGTGCCAGCAGCGAGAACAGGTTGGGAGGTCCCTACGAGCAGTACTTC. As protein: CASSENRLGGPYEQYF. This sequence joins TRBV9 and TRBJ2-7; D is possibly TRBD2 (6 bases). CDR3 size: 16 residues. Germline CDR1 SGDLS, CDR2 YYNGEE. Trimming stripped 3 bases from V and 2 bases from J, with 18 bases between.

This clone was found once. The CDR3 here is CASSAGTPVGTDTQYF. The CDR3 nucleotides are TGTGCCAGCTCAGCCGGGACTCCCGTGGGGACAGATACGCAGTATTTT. V usage is TRBV18 and J usage is TRBJ2-3, with D maybe TRBD2 (6 bases). CDR3 size: 16 residues. CDR1 and CDR2 (germline): KGHSH, LQKENI. The ends were cut back, 5 bases at V and 3 bases at J, with 18 bases in the middle.

The rearrangement links TRBV6-2 or TRBV6-3 to TRBJ2-4, with D perhaps matching TRBD2 (5 bases). V lost 2 bases and J 0 bases, leaving 11 bases between the germline ends. This CDR3 has 16 residues. Germline V gives CDR1 MNHEY, CDR2 SVGEGT. This CDR3 reads CASSYAGALAKNIQYF. The CDR3 region has the DNA TGTGCCAGCAGTTACGCGGGCGCCCTAGCCAAAAACATTCAGTACTTC.

This clone was counted a few times. V usage is TRBV27 and J usage is TRBJ2-3, with TRBD2 matching over 12 bases. Trimming took 2 bases from V and 0 from J; bases not matched to a gene: 6. The CDR3 sequence is 18 residues long. CDR1 is MNHEY, CDR2 SMNVEV, per germline (reference sequence). CDR3 sequence reads: CASSLTSGGRYSTDTQYF. Written as DNA, the CDR3 is TGTGCCAGCAGTTTAACTAGCGGGGGGCGATATAGCACAGATACGCAGTATTTT.

V and J are TRBV9 and TRBJ2-7, with 8 bases aligning to TRBD1. CDR3 length: 14 amino acids. V lost 3 bases to trimming and J lost 3 bases; unmatched junction nucleotides: 5. CDR1 and CDR2 (germline): SGDLS, YYNGEE. In nucleotides, the CDR3 is TGTGCCAGCAGCGGGGACAGGATAAGCTACGAGCAGTACTTC. This translates into CASSGDRISYEQYF.

The chain uses TRBV28 and TRBJ2-7, with TRBD1 as a possible D gene (5 bases). Germline V gene lookup returns CDR1 MDHEN and CDR2 SYDVKM. V lost 2 bases to trimming and J lost 4 bases, with 15 bases between them. This CDR3 is 15 amino acids long. CDR3 DNA: TGTGCCAGCAGTTTACCCAGGGTGGTTAGTTACGAGCAGTACTTC. It codes for CASSLPRVVSYEQYF.